Included here is one TCR beta chain sequence, with context. This clonotype occurred many times. Its recognized antigen is unknown. No base-level quality is on record; no much larger clone is a single base apart. Libraries were prepared through 5' RACE. Data came from an Illumina HiSeq 2500. A second roughly 6 to 12 cycle PCR used a sample-barcoded 5' primer and a J-beta primer mix. A unique molecular identifier was introduced onto each TCR beta cDNA molecule by a template-switch 5' adaptor carrying 12 random nucleotides. At least 2.5 million CDR3-containing paired-end reads were obtained from each sample. All of the RNA was converted into first-strand cDNA using the Mint cDNA synthesis kit, with a TRBC-specific oligonucleotide serving as the primer. Following uracil-DNA glycosylase treatment, a first 18-cycle PCR with universal primers M1SS and BC2_uni_R was performed on all cDNA. Turning to the authors' computational methods: Each sample was normalized by randomly selecting 1 million high-quality reads, each carrying a distinct molecular identifier. Instead of being binned into consensus sequences, reads with shared molecular identifiers were discarded. CDR3 identification, clonotype clustering and error correction used MiTCR with a Q25 quality threshold and the strictest error-elimination algorithm. Lower-bound total TCR beta diversity was estimated with a nonparametric unseen species model using Euler transformation. The raw public reads went through TCRdb reprocessing: fastp at Q25, MiXCR clone calling, in-frame beta chains kept. Duplicate CDR3 protein sequences are folded into a single record with the most common DNA and genes. Here the V and J calls rest on TCRdb's processing, not on the authors' analysis. Within this sample are around 1.7 million distinct CDR3 sequences, with over 25% of them counted one time only. The top ten clones comprise approximately 7.7% of the sample.

This sample is part of a study of blood T cells in healthy people across ages (dated by TCRdb to the mid-2010s). Background on the whole study: Template switching captured roughly one uniquely barcoded TCR beta cDNA molecule per two T cells in model experiments. Donors of different ages were randomly distributed across sequencing lanes to avoid experimental bias. Four age groups were formed from the donors: young (average about 17 years), middle-aged (approximately 41), aged (62) and long-lived (roughly 81). The study measured age-related changes in TCR beta repertoire diversity using deep sequencing normalized with unique cDNA molecular identifiers. Using the same blood draw, the study looked at two additional independent replicas of 1 million unique cDNA reads for two donors, one aged 18 to 30 and the other aged 80 or older. Results the study describes overall, beyond this receptor: The percentage of naive T cells measured by flow cytometry correlated strongly with observed TCR beta diversity. Estimates of total diversity from one million sequenced T cells were regarded as lower bounds and underestimates. Compared with the aged group, more naive CD4+ T cells, fewer expanded clones and increased TCR diversity were shown by the long-lived group, suggesting age selection. Because donor CMV infection status was unknown, age-related changes in expanded clonotypes were potentially confounded. As age increased, observed TCR beta diversity per million T cells dropped in a roughly linear way, and a significant reduction was already evident by age about 36. Since profiling was done on bulk unsorted PBMCs, naive and antigen-experienced compartments could not be conclusively compared.

V is pared back by 5 bases and J by 0 bases, with 16 bases lying between the germline termini. Via the germline V gene (reference sequence), CDR1 is DFQATT and CDR2 SNEGSKA. The CDR3 goes from the cysteine to the phenylalanine over 15 residues. Just the 45-base CDR3 DNA is kept, in frame starting at base 1. Systemically healthy Caucasian individuals from Russia, approximately 39 in total and aged roughly 6 to 90 years, were included as donors. Ten milliliters of peripheral blood were drawn from each donor into EDTA-treated Vacutainer tubes. Ficoll-Paque density-gradient centrifugation was used to isolate PBMCs, with at least 6 million obtained per sample. Total RNA was extracted from PBMCs with Trizol reagent, with at least 6 micrograms obtained per sample. For every donor, flow cytometry on a PBMC aliquot measured the percentage of naive CD45RAhigh/CD27high T cells.

This chain is built from TRBV20-1 and TRBJ1-1; TRBD1 is perhaps the D gene, given 6 matching bases. Sequenced input: blood. The clonotype comes from a woman younger than 45 in good health. The DNA sequence is TGCAGTGCTCTTAGGGGACAAGTCCTGAACACTGAAGCTTTCTTT. Translated, it reads CSALRGQVLNTEAFF.